The rows below give T cell receptor beta chains drawn from one sample of a study of CD8+CD57+ T cells in acquired aplastic anemia. TCRdb re-called the reads through MiXCR, storing one row per CDR3 protein. Here the sample spans 300,000 or so distinct CDR3 sequences, about 56% being singletons. The sample was sorted CD4+, CD8+, or CD8+CD57+ T cells (not recorded which) from PBMCs. These receptor sequences come from a human donor with severe aplastic anemia or a healthy control (not recorded which). Both conserved end residues are part of each CDR3. D genes are given only for firm matches. The size field is filled for only some rows; it gives once, few, many or a size class.

clone_size j_call d_call v_call cdr3_nt cdr3_aa
. TRBJ2-7 . TRBV7-2 TGTGCCAGCGGCCCCCCGAGGAGCGTGCACGAGCAGTACTTC CASGPPRSVHEQYF
. TRBJ2-7 . TRBV5-1 TGCGTCAGCAGCCTGGGAGACAGGAGCACCTACGAGCAGTACTTC CVSSLGDRSTYEQYF
many TRBJ2-4 . TRBV5-6 TGTGCCAGCAGCTTGCGGTCTCCGTTACTAGCCAAAAACATTCAGTACTTC CASSLRSPLLAKNIQYF
. TRBJ2-5 . TRBV7-9 TGTGCCAGTACTTCACCGGGGGAAGGAGAGACCCAGTACTTC CASTSPGEGETQYF
few TRBJ2-7 TRBD1 TRBV20-1 TGCAGTGCTAGCTCGGGACAGGCTAGCTCCTACGAGCAGTACTTC CSASSGQASSYEQYF
. TRBJ2-7 . TRBV7-8 TGTGCCAGCAGCTTAGGACGAGGAGGCGAGCAGTACTTC CASSLGRGGEQYF
. TRBJ2-4 TRBD2 TRBV28 TGTGCCAGCAGTTTGGGGACTACTACTAACATTCAGTACTTC CASSLGTTTNIQYF
. TRBJ1-2 . TRBV20-1 TGCAGTGCTAGAGATAACAGGCACTATGGCTACACCTTC CSARDNRHYGYTF
many TRBJ2-7 . TRBV6-1 TGTGCCACGACGGAAGGCTCCTACGAGCAGTACTTC CATTEGSYEQYF
. TRBJ1-5 TRBD1 TRBV19 TGTGCCAGTAGTAGGGGGACAGGGGAGAATCAGCCCCAGCATTTT CASSRGTGENQPQHF
. TRBJ1-6 . TRBV13 TGTGCCAGCAGCTTAGGCCAAAGTTTCACCCTCCACTTT CASSLGQSFTLHF
few TRBJ2-4 . TRBV7-3 . CASNTVDYGYTFGSGTIAKNIQYF
many TRBJ1-1 TRBD1 TRBV6-5 TGTGCCAGCAGTCAAACCGGGACAGTCACTGAAGCTTTCTTT CASSQTGTVTEAFF
. TRBJ2-1 . TRBV6-4 TGTGCCAGCAGTGAAAGGAGGGGCTATGAGCAGTTCTTC CASSERRGYEQFF
. TRBJ2-5 TRBD1 TRBV20-1 TGCAGTGCTCAAGGGGGACAGATCCAAGAGACCCAGTACTTC CSAQGGQIQETQYF
. TRBJ2-1 TRBD2 TRBV9 TGTGCCAGCAGCGTAGGGGGTAGCGGGGGACCTCAGAAAAATGAGCAGTTCTTC CASSVGGSGGPQKNEQFF
. TRBJ2-2 TRBD2 TRBV5-1 TGCGCCAGCAGCCAAGAACTAGCGGGGGGGCCCGGGGAGCTGTTTTTT CASSQELAGGPGELFF
. TRBJ2-3 TRBD2 TRBV20-1 TGCAGTGCTAGTACGACTAGCGGGAGGCTAGGCACAGATACGCAGTATTTT CSASTTSGRLGTDTQYF
. TRBJ1-4 . TRBV2 TGTGCCAGCATCGGACAGCCCTACAATGAAAAACTGTTTTTT CASIGQPYNEKLFF
. TRBJ2-3 . TRBV7-9 TGTGCCAGCAGCCCACCCCAACAAAGAGGGGATACGCAGTATTTT CASSPPQQRGDTQYF
many TRBJ1-2 . TRBV6-5 TGTGCCAGCAGTTATGCCCCCCGACGGGGGGCTGGCTACACCTTC CASSYAPRRGAGYTF
many TRBJ2-2 . TRBV7-3 TGTGCCAGCAGCAAGGTGTGGAACGGGGAGCTGTTTTTT CASSKVWNGELFF
. TRBJ2-7 . TRBV25-1 TGTGCCAGCAGTGCCCCTCTACCGGGACGAATTTACGAGCAGTACTTC CASSAPLPGRIYEQYF
. TRBJ1-2 TRBD1 TRBV19 TGTGCCAGTAGCCGGACAGGGGTTGGTTGGAACACCTTC CASSRTGVGWNTF
few TRBJ2-1 . TRBV6-5 TGTGCCAGCAGTCAAGGGGGAATAGGCTCCTACAATGAGCAGTTCTTC CASSQGGIGSYNEQFF
. TRBJ1-2 . TRBV9 TGTGCCAGCGACGAGGACGGCTACACCTTC CASDEDGYTF
. TRBJ2-2 TRBD2 TRBV7-3 TGTGCCAGCAGCAGGACTAGCCCCGGGCAGCTGTTTTTT CASSRTSPGQLFF
many TRBJ2-6 . TRBV2 TGTGCCAGCAGTGGCCGGATTGGGGCCAACGTCCTGACTTTC CASSGRIGANVLTF
. TRBJ2-7 . TRBV10-3 TGTGCCATCAGTGGGGGGCTTCAGGACGAGCAGTACTTC CAISGGLQDEQYF
. TRBJ2-5 TRBD1 TRBV10-3 TGTGCCATCAGAGGACAGGGACAAGAGACCCAGTACTTC CAIRGQGQETQYF
. TRBJ2-7 TRBD2 TRBV20-1 TGCAGTGCTAGCACCTCTGACGGGAGCGGGAGGCAGTACTTC CSASTSDGSGRQYF
few TRBJ2-1 . TRBV7-9 TGTGCCAGCAGTCTCCCAGAGAGGATGAACAATGAGCAGTTCTTC CASSLPERMNNEQFF
many TRBJ1-6 . TRBV6-6 TGTGCCAGCACCGAGGGTACAGATAATTCACCCCTCCACTTT CASTEGTDNSPLHF
. TRBJ1-3 . TRBV27 TGTGCCAGCAGTACCTCCTGGAAGGGCGACACCATACATTTT CASSTSWKGDTIHF
many TRBJ2-7 . TRBV28 TGTGCCAGCAGCCGTTTCAAGGGCCAGGCCTACGAGCAGTACTTC CASSRFKGQAYEQYF
. TRBJ2-5 . TRBV14 TGTGCCAGCAGCCAAGACGCCTCCCAAGAGACCCAGTACTTC CASSQDASQETQYF
. TRBJ2-7 . TRBV4-3 TGCGCCAGCAGCCAAGCGTCGGCGGACCCCTCCTACGAGCAGTACTTC CASSQASADPSYEQYF
. TRBJ2-2 . TRBV5-1 TGCGCCAGCAGCCTTGACAGTTTCCCCACCGGGGAGCTGTTTTTT CASSLDSFPTGELFF
. TRBJ2-2 . TRBV10-3 TGTGCCATCAGTCGACTAGGGTTTGGCGGGGAGCTGTTTTTT CAISRLGFGGELFF
many TRBJ1-2 TRBD1 TRBV6-5 TGTGCCAGCAGTCCATATACAGGGGGCTACGGCTACACCTTC CASSPYTGGYGYTF
once TRBJ1-1 TRBD1 TRBV24-1 TGTGCCACCAGTGACCCCGACAGGGGTGAAGCTTTCTTT CATSDPDRGEAFF
. TRBJ1-2 . TRBV20-1 TGCAGTGTATCTGAGGGAGCCGGATACACCTTC CSVSEGAGYTF
. TRBJ1-1 . TRBV19 TGTGCCAGTAGTCTAGTCTCCAGAACAACATCGGGGCGTGCTTTCTTT CASSLVSRTTSGRAFF
. TRBJ1-2 TRBD1 TRBV20-1 TGCAGTGCTAGCAGTGGGACAGGGGGGCAGGGGAACTATGGCTACACCTTC CSASSGTGGQGNYGYTF
few TRBJ2-7 TRBD1 TRBV5-4 TGTGCCAGCAGCGGGGGACAGGGGGCTTACGAGCAGTACTTC CASSGGQGAYEQYF
. TRBJ2-3 TRBD2 TRBV20-1 TGCAGTGCTATGGCGGGGGGAAGCACAGATACGCAGTATTTT CSAMAGGSTDTQYF
. TRBJ1-6 . TRBV20-1 TGCAGTGCTGGAGGTGGGCAGGGTAATTCACCCCTCCACTTT CSAGGGQGNSPLHF
many TRBJ1-1 TRBD1 TRBV5-8 TGTGCCAGCAGCTCCAGGGGGTCGGTAGAAGCTTTCTTT CASSSRGSVEAFF
many TRBJ2-5 TRBD2 TRBV20-1 TGCAGTGCTAGAGCCTTGGCGGGGGGCTCTATCCAAGAGACCCAGTACTTC CSARALAGGSIQETQYF
. TRBJ2-7 TRBD2 TRBV2 TGTGCCAGCACGCTAGCGGGGGCTAGCTCCTACGAGCAGTACTTC CASTLAGASSYEQYF
many TRBJ2-1 TRBD2 TRBV24-1 TGTGCCACCAGTGATCGGTGGACTAGCGTCGAGCAGTTCTTC CATSDRWTSVEQFF
. TRBJ2-2 . TRBV7-9 TGTGCCAGCAGCTTAGTTCCGAACACCGGGGAGCTGTTTTTT CASSLVPNTGELFF
once TRBJ2-7 TRBD2 TRBV10-3 TGTGCCATCAGTGAGAGGACTAGCGGGAACGAGCAGTACTTC CAISERTSGNEQYF
once TRBJ2-7 . TRBV15 TGTGCCACCAGCAGACTGACAGAATCCTACGAGCAGTACTTC CATSRLTESYEQYF